At least ten counts were recorded for the clone carrying this T cell receptor (beta chain). Antigen unknown. J gave up 7 bases and V 7 bases, and 19 bases lay outside the gene matches. There are 17 residues in the CDR3. CDR1 and CDR2 (germline): MNHNY, SVGAGI (reference sequence). TCRdb reprocessed the reads via MiXCR and lists one record per CDR3 protein. This sample yields fewer than 1,000,000 distinct CDR3 sequences, of which 30% to 40% are seen a single time; over 10% belongs to the top ten. The sample belongs to a study of T cell repertoires in cytomegalovirus infection. Sample: cultured CD8+ T cells from PBMCs, taken from culture after CMV antigen stimulation. The chain joins TRBV6-6 to TRBJ2-1, with TRBD1 matching 7 bases. The sequence was collected from a human donor in good health (CMV status not recorded). Some clones in this sample may be carry-over from other donors' samples. Written as DNA, the CDR3 is TGTGCCAGCATCCCGTCGCCCAATGTAGGACAGGCTAATGAGCAGTTCTTC. Residues: CASIPSPNVGQANEQFF.